One and the same sample provided the 28 T cell receptor beta chains below, sequenced in a study of Ad26.COV2.S vaccination and SARS-CoV-2 variants. Assay: immunoSEQ multiplex PCR; the TCRdb copy retains only in-frame clones and omits some. The repertoire has 300,000 to 350,000 clones, 70% to 90% of them found once; the top ten carry 2% to 2.5%. Treatment reported: some 20 received Ad26.COV2.S at low or high dose, single or two shots; 5 received placebo; per-sample allocation not given. Day 63 following the first vaccine or placebo injection was when the samples were taken. The sequenced sample was peripheral blood, obtained in a trial of Ad26.COV2.S vaccine versus placebo. The receptors were gathered from a person aged 18-65 years who received the Ad26.COV2.S COVID-19 vaccine or a placebo.

The rearrangement uses TRBV7-8 and TRBJ2-5, with unresolved D. V lost 3 bases and J lost 1, with 6 bases in between. This CDR3 region has 13 residues. The V gene's germline CDR1 is SGHVS and CDR2 FQNEAQ. The CDR3 reads CASSFRRQETQYF. The CDR3 DNA reads as TGTGCCAGCAGCTTCAGACGCCAAGAGACCCAGTACTTC.

The CDR3 DNA sequence: TGTGCCAGCAGCTTAACAGGGGGAAACTCAAACTATGGCTACACCTTC. Its translation: CASSLTGGNSNYGYTF. The chain couples TRBV7-9 to TRBJ1-2; TRBD1 aligns across 8 bases. The CDR3 spans 16 residues. After removal of 2 bases from V and 2 bases from J, the junction contained 7 bases not matched to a gene. Germline CDR1 SEHNR, CDR2 FQNEAQ (reference sequence).

This clone occurred once. The V and J genes are TRBV9 and TRBJ2-2; D assignment may be TRBD1 or TRBD2 (5 bases each). The CDR3 is made up of 14 amino acids. Germline CDR1 and CDR2: SGDLS and YYNGEE. Deletions cut 0 bases from V and 6 bases from J, with 9 bases between. The CDR3 nucleotides read TGTGCCAGCAGCGTAGGAGAGGGGTCCGGGGAGCTGTTTTTT. Protein: CASSVGEGSGELFF.

This clone was detected only once. This chain connects TRBV7-2 to TRBJ2-7; D may match TRBD1 or TRBD2 (5 bases each). CDR3 length: 15 amino acids. With 5 bases removed from V and 4 bases from J, the gap between germline ends came to 18 bases. Germline CDR1 and CDR2: SGHTA and FQGNSA. The DNA for the CDR3 is TGTGCCAGCAGCCTTTCCGGGACGGATAATTACGAGCAGTACTTC. Protein: CASSLSGTDNYEQYF.

This clone was recorded once. V gene TRBV27 combines with J gene TRBJ1-1; D remains ambiguous. CDR1 is MNHEY, CDR2 SMNVEV, per germline (reference sequence). The CDR3 has 15 amino acids. V was shortened by 6 bases and J by 2 bases, with 16 bases between the two germline ends. CDR3 amino acids: CASRPAVPVNTEAFF. The DNA for the CDR3 is TGTGCCAGCAGACCCGCGGTACCGGTCAACACTGAAGCTTTCTTT.

CDR3 loop: CAISADRGLTDTQYF. The CDR3 DNA sequence: TGTGCCATCAGCGCCGACAGGGGGCTCACAGATACGCAGTATTTT. The chain joins TRBV10-3 to TRBJ2-3; the match to TRBD1 covers 10 bases. V lost 6 bases, J lost 2 bases, and 5 bases stayed unmatched. Germline V gene sequence: CDR1 ENHRY, CDR2 SYGVKD. CDR3 size: 15 residues.

The chain carries TRBV7-9 and TRBJ1-4, with D perhaps TRBD1 (5 bases). V was clipped by 6 bases and J by 12 bases, with 11 bases between them. There are 11 residues in the CDR3. CDR1 SEHNR and CDR2 FQNEAQ come from the germline V gene (reference sequence). CDR3 sequence: CASRDLGELFF. The CDR3 nucleotides read TGTGCCAGCAGGGACTTAGGGGAACTGTTTTTT.

V gene TRBV27 combines with J gene TRBJ2-3; the D gene is possibly TRBD2 (6 bases). CDR1 is MNHEY and CDR2 is SMNVEV in the germline V gene (reference sequence). The CDR3 loop spans 16 amino acids. Between the trimmed V and J ends, which lost 8 bases and 0 bases, there was a span of 18 bases. The CDR3 spells CASLRSGLGSTDTQYF. In DNA, the CDR3 is TGTGCCAGCCTTCGCTCGGGACTGGGAAGCACAGATACGCAGTATTTT.

The chain combines TRBV7-9 with TRBJ1-2, with unresolved D. Looked up from germline, CDR1 is SEHNR and CDR2 is FQNEAQ (reference sequence). V lost 3 bases to trimming and J lost 6 bases, with 8 bases between them. This CDR3 has 12 residues. The CDR3 nucleotides are TGTGCCAGCAGCTTCCCAGCTAATGGCTACACCTTC. It encodes CASSFPANGYTF.

This chain connects TRBV12-2 to TRBJ2-5; no check of the table's D call, TRBD2, against the DNA was made. TRBV12-2 is listed as a pseudogene. There are 17 residues in the CDR3. In DNA, the CDR3 is TGTGCAAGTCGCTTAGCTGGGTCGACTAGCTTCCAAGAGACCCAGTACTTC. Protein: CASRLAGSTSFQETQYF.

The chain recombines TRBV19 with TRBJ1-1; TRBD1 agrees at 8 bases. Germline V gene data show CDR1 as LNHDA and CDR2 as SQIVND (reference sequence). V lost 5 bases, J lost 4 bases, and 6 bases stayed unmatched. This CDR3 has 14 residues. The CDR3 loop is CASSRDRGSTEAFF. Here the CDR3 DNA reads TGTGCCAGTAGTCGTGACAGGGGAAGCACTGAAGCTTTCTTT.

CDR3 in amino acids: CASSFLGETQYF. In DNA, the CDR3 is TGTGCCAGCAGCTTTTTGGGAGAGACCCAGTACTTC. This rearrangement joins TRBV5-8 to TRBJ2-5, with D unresolved. Germline CDR1 and CDR2: SGHTS and YDEGEE. The CDR3 runs 12 residues. V was shortened by 2 bases and J by 4 bases, with 6 bases between the two germline ends.

The chain employs TRBV5-1 and TRBJ1-4; the D gene is possibly TRBD1 (5 bases). The CDR3 sequence is 16 residues long. Germline V gives CDR1 SGHRS, CDR2 YFSETQ. Trimming took 0 bases from V and 7 from J, leaving 16 bases between them. The CDR3 is CASSLGPGGVGEKLFF. The CDR3 nucleotides read TGCGCCAGCAGCTTGGGCCCCGGAGGGGTGGGTGAAAAACTGTTTTTT.

V usage is TRBV5-1 and J usage is TRBJ1-1, with 8 positions matching TRBD1. There are 15 residues in the CDR3. The J segment lost 2 bases and the V segment lost 5 bases, leaving 8 bases of the junction unmatched. Germline-derived CDR1 and CDR2 are SGHRS and YFSETQ. The CDR3 DNA sequence: TGCGCCAGCAGAGGCTCGACAGGGGCCAACACTGAAGCTTTCTTT. It yields the protein CASRGSTGANTEAFF.

This clone was found a few times. The chain is built from TRBV3-1 (or the pseudogene TRBV3-2) and TRBJ1-5; weak D call: TRBD1 (5 bases). V shed 2 bases and J shed 6 bases, with 8 bases lying between them. CDR3 length equals 13 residues. Looked up from germline, CDR1 is LGHDT and CDR2 is YNNKEL (reference sequence). In DNA form, the CDR3 reads TGTGCCAGCAGCCAACGGGGGAGTCAGCCCCAGCATTTT. Its protein product is CASSQRGSQPQHF.

The rearrangement joins TRBV7-3 to TRBJ2-3, with D maybe TRBD2 (5 bases). Germline CDR1 and CDR2: SGHTA and FQGTGA. CDR3 length: 16 amino acids. V was trimmed by 2 bases and J by 3 bases, leaving 15 bases between them. The CDR3 region has the DNA TGTGCCAGCAGCTTATGGGCTACGGCGGGTACAGATACGCAGTATTTT. Translated: CASSLWATAGTDTQYF.

The rearrangement uses TRBV10-1 and TRBJ2-3; TRBD2 matches at 10 bases. With 2 bases clipped from V and 1 base from J, the junction kept 0 bases outside the gene matches. From germline, CDR1 is WNHNN and CDR2 SYGVQD (reference sequence). CDR3 length: 15 amino acids. The CDR3 DNA follows: TGCGCCAGCAGTGAGGGGACTAGCGGCACAGATACGCAGTATTTT. This encodes CASSEGTSGTDTQYF.

The genes are TRBV12-3 or TRBV12-4 and TRBJ2-7; D perhaps matches TRBD2 (6 bases). This CDR3 contains 13 residues. Trimming removed 2 bases from V and 3 bases from J, with 8 bases in between. CDR3 in DNA: TGTGCCAGCAGTTTACGGGGACTCTACGAGCAGTACTTC. It codes for CASSLRGLYEQYF.

The chain is built from TRBV20-1 and TRBJ2-5; D not resolved. The CDR3 consists of 10 residues. Germline CDR1 is DFQATT and CDR2 is SNEGSKA (reference sequence). Trimming took off 2 bases at V and 11 bases at J, with 9 bases between the two ends. In DNA form, the CDR3 reads TGCAGTGCTAGAAGGGCCGGTCAGTACTTC. Translated, it gives CSARRAGQYF.

As concerns this clone: This specimen includes other DNA sequences encoding the same CDR3. The J gene is TRBJ2-6, the V gene TRBV19; no reliable D call. V lost 1 base and J lost 4, with 5 bases in between. Germline V lookup: CDR1 LNHDA, CDR2 SQIVND (reference sequence). This CDR3 spans 14 amino acids. CDR3 DNA sequence: TGTGCCAGTAGTATAGGGGCCGGGGCCAACGTCCTGACTTTC. Protein sequence: CASSIGAGANVLTF.

V and J are TRBV7-4 and TRBJ2-3; 13 nucleotides line up with TRBD2. J gave up 3 bases and V 6 bases, and 18 bases lay outside the gene matches. The germline V gene has CDR1 SGHVT and CDR2 SQSDAQ. The CDR3 totals 20 residues. The CDR3 coding sequence is TGTGCCAGCAGTCTAGGGGGAGGGACTAGCGGGACCCGGGGGACAGATACGCAGTATTTT. It codes for CASSLGGGTSGTRGTDTQYF.

The DNA of the CDR3 is TGTGCCAGCAGCTTGGACAGGAATCAGCCCCAGCATTTT. The encoded protein is CASSLDRNQPQHF. This sequence joins TRBV7-3 and TRBJ1-5, with TRBD1 matching 7 bases. This CDR3 comprises 13 residues. Trimming cost V 3 bases and J 4 bases; bases outside gene matches: 0. Germline loops: CDR1 SGHTA, CDR2 FQGTGA.

The genes are TRBV6-1 and TRBJ1-2; 9 bases fit TRBD1. V was pared by 8 bases and J by 7 bases, with 8 bases of the junction left unmatched. The germline CDR1 and CDR2 sequences are MNHNS and SASEGT. This CDR3 has 13 residues. The CDR3 region has the DNA TGTGCCAGCTTGGGACAGGGAATGGGTGGCTACACCTTC. This encodes CASLGQGMGGYTF.

The V call is TRBV5-1, the J call TRBJ2-3; TRBD2 is a possible D gene (6 bases). This CDR3 region has 15 residues. The V end was cut by 3 bases, the J end by 0 bases, with 11 bases between. Germline loops: CDR1 SGHRS, CDR2 YFSETQ. The CDR3 here is CASSYRGISTDTQYF. The CDR3 region has the DNA TGCGCCAGCAGCTACCGGGGGATTAGCACAGATACGCAGTATTTT.

The rearrangement joins TRBV28 to TRBJ2-7; D is possibly TRBD2 (6 bases). With 6 bases removed from V and 0 bases from J, the gap between germline ends came to 18 bases. Germline lookup yields CDR1 MDHEN and CDR2 SYDVKM. CDR3 length: 16 amino acids. The CDR3 region has the DNA TGTGCCAGCAGAGGGGTTACTAGGGGAGGCTCCTACGAGCAGTACTTC. It translates to CASRGVTRGGSYEQYF.

J is TRBJ2-3 and V is TRBV10-3; D is possibly TRBD1 (6 bases). CDR1 is ENHRY, CDR2 SYGVKD, per germline. This CDR3 has 17 residues. Trimming stripped 2 bases from V and 3 bases from J, with 18 bases between. The CDR3 protein is CAISENVWGQGTDTQYF. CDR3 in DNA: TGTGCCATCAGTGAGAATGTATGGGGGCAGGGGACAGATACGCAGTATTTT.

This clone was recorded many times. The chain couples TRBV6-2 or TRBV6-3 to TRBJ2-7, with TRBD1 matching over 8 bases. J was trimmed by 0 bases and V by 4 bases; bases with no gene match: 2. Germline V lookup: CDR1 MNHEY, CDR2 SVGEGT. This CDR3 has 14 amino acids. CDR3 sequence (DNA): TGTGCCAGCAGTTTCGGGACAGGCTCCTACGAGCAGTACTTC. It codes for CASSFGTGSYEQYF.

This rearrangement joins TRBV19 to TRBJ1-5; D ambiguous. Trimming removed 7 bases from V and 1 base from J, with 14 bases in between. The CDR3 has 15 amino acids. The germline V gene encodes CDR1 LNHDA and CDR2 SQIVND (reference sequence). The CDR3 DNA is TGTGCCAGTATAAGGTCTGCCCAGAGCAATCAGCCCCAGCATTTT. Translation: CASIRSAQSNQPQHF.